What follows are 17 T cell receptor beta chains derived from one specimen sequenced in a study of shared clonotypes between healthy human individuals. This table comes from immunoSEQ multiplex PCR, and its TCRdb copy is limited to in-frame clones, with some not included. The table lists some 1,900,000 clones, about 95% of them singletons, with around 1% in the top ten. CD45RO-negative, CCR7-positively selected cells formed the naive CD8 fraction, excluding terminally differentiated effector memory CD45RA+ cells. Sequenced input: naive CD8+ T cells sorted from blood. All receptors derive from a man between 18 and 29 years old in good health.

The chain carries TRBV7-3 and TRBJ2-1; 15 nucleotides align to TRBD2. The CDR3 loop spans 17 amino acids. Germline CDR1 reads SGHTA; CDR2 reads FQGTGA. V was pared by 5 bases and J by 0 bases, with 2 bases of the junction left unmatched. CDR3 in amino acids: CASSGLAGGSSYNEQFF. CDR3 bases: TGTGCCAGCAGCGGACTAGCGGGGGGGTCCTCCTACAATGAGCAGTTCTTC.

The rearrangement links TRBV6-5 to TRBJ2-4; D uncertain. Trimming took off 0 bases at V and 2 bases at J, with 5 bases between the two ends. The CDR3 totals 14 residues. Germline V CDR1 and CDR2: MNHEY, SVGAGI. CDR3 sequence reads: CASSYSGTKNIQYF. The CDR3 DNA sequence: TGTGCCAGCAGTTACTCAGGGACCAAAAACATTCAGTACTTC.

V usage is TRBV27 and J usage is TRBJ2-7; 7 nucleotides align to TRBD1. Germline loops: CDR1 MNHEY, CDR2 SMNVEV (reference sequence). V trimming: 5 bases; J trimming: 6 bases; junction bases outside the gene matches: 13. This CDR3 region has 15 residues. CDR3 sequence reads: CASSGAPGQWREQYF. DNA for the CDR3: TGTGCCAGCAGTGGGGCCCCGGGACAGTGGCGCGAGCAGTACTTC.

CDR3 in amino acids: CASSEAGGLNEQFF. The DNA of the CDR3 is TGCGCCAGCAGTGAGGCAGGGGGGCTCAATGAGCAGTTCTTC. V is TRBV10-1 and J is TRBJ2-1; a possible D gene is TRBD1 (7 bases). Germline V gene lookup returns CDR1 WNHNN and CDR2 SYGVQD (reference sequence). This CDR3 comprises 14 residues. The ends were cut back, 2 bases at V and 6 bases at J, with 11 bases in the middle.

The CDR3 DNA sequence: TGTGCCAGCAGCTTCAGTGGGGACAGTGCTGAGCAGTACTTC. Translation: CASSFSGDSAEQYF. The gene calls are TRBV5-4 and TRBJ2-7; 7 bases line up with TRBD1. The CDR3 is made up of 14 amino acids. Looked up from germline, CDR1 is SGHNT and CDR2 is YYREEE (reference sequence). The junction had 9 bases not matched to a gene; V was cut back by 2 bases and J by 7 bases.

The V and J genes are TRBV27 and TRBJ2-3; D not certain. V was clipped by 2 bases and J by 4 bases, with 13 bases between them. This CDR3 contains 15 residues. Germline-derived CDR1 and CDR2 are MNHEY and SMNVEV (reference sequence). CDR3 sequence reads: CASSLGPMGSDTQYF. CDR3 in DNA: TGTGCCAGCAGTTTAGGGCCGATGGGCTCAGATACGCAGTATTTT.

Remarks on this clone: Different DNA sequences within this sample yield the same CDR3. The chain links TRBV18 to TRBJ2-7; unclear D gene. The germline CDR1 and CDR2 sequences are KGHSH and LQKENI. Trimming shortened V by 3 bases and J by 4 bases, and 7 bases separated the two germline ends. CDR3 length: 12 residues. The CDR3 loop is CASSPDTYEQYF. CDR3 DNA: TGTGCCAGCTCACCTGACACTTACGAGCAGTACTTC.

This chain joins TRBV11-2 and TRBJ2-5; 8 nucleotides align to TRBD2. The germline V gene encodes CDR1 SGHAT and CDR2 FQNNGV. V gave up 8 bases and J gave up 2 bases; unmatched junction bases: 10. The CDR3 totals 15 residues. CDR3 sequence (DNA): TGTGCCAGCTCCAGACTAGCGATGATACAAGAGACCCAGTACTTC. Amino acids: CASSRLAMIQETQYF.

V usage is TRBV5-6 and J usage is TRBJ2-3; 14 bases map to TRBD2. The CDR3 runs 15 residues. Germline V gene lookup returns CDR1 SGHDT and CDR2 YYEEEE. V trimming: 4 bases; J trimming: 9 bases; junction bases outside the gene matches: 7. The CDR3 spells CASSQEGLAGATQYF. The CDR3, as DNA: TGTGCCAGCAGCCAGGAGGGACTAGCGGGAGCGACGCAGTATTTT. Supplemented by reference TRBV5-6 and TRBJ2-3, the full variable domain reads DAGVTQSPTHLIKTRGQQVTLRCSPKSGHDTVSWYQQALGQGPQFIFQYYEEEERQRGNFPDRFSGHQFPNYSSELNVNALLLGDSALYLCASSQEGLAGATQYFGPGTRLTVL.

This chain uses TRBV10-3 with TRBJ1-6, with 7 bases identical to TRBD1. With 0 bases clipped from V and 4 bases from J, the junction kept 6 bases outside the gene matches. This CDR3 comprises 17 residues. CDR1 is ENHRY and CDR2 is SYGVKD in the germline V gene. CDR3 DNA: TGTGCCATCAGTGAGTCGGGACAGAGCATATATAATTCACCCCTCCACTTT. Translated: CAISESGQSIYNSPLHF.

This sequence joins TRBV7-6 and TRBJ2-1; no clear D gene. Trimming cost V 5 bases and J 3 bases, with 8 bases left between them. Per germline, CDR1 SGHVS and CDR2 FNYEAQ. CDR3 length: 13 amino acids. As DNA, the CDR3 is TGTGCCAGCAGCCCTAGTATCTACAATGAGCAGTTCTTC. Translating gives CASSPSIYNEQFF.

This clone was seen a single time. In nucleotides, the CDR3 is TGTGCCACCAGCAGAGCTAATACAAATGAGCAGTTCTTC. This codes for CATSRANTNEQFF. V gene TRBV15 combines with J gene TRBJ2-1; D gene uncertain. With 1 base removed from V and 7 bases from J, the gap between germline ends came to 8 bases. The CDR3 runs 13 residues. Germline V lookup: CDR1 LNHNV, CDR2 YYDKDF (reference sequence). The whole variable domain, filled in from reference TRBV15 and TRBJ2-1, reads DAMVIQNPRYQVTQFGKPVTLSCSQTLNHNVMYWYQQKSSQAPKLLFHYYDKDFNNEADTPDNFQSRRPNTSFCFLDIRSPGLGDTAMYLCATSRANTNEQFFGPGTRLTVL.

The gene calls are TRBV13 and TRBJ2-3, with D possibly TRBD1 on 5 matching bases. The germline CDR1 and CDR2 sequences are PRHDT and FYEKMQ (reference sequence). Trimming stripped 2 bases from V and 5 bases from J, with 11 bases between. The CDR3 covers 14 residues. The CDR3 region is CASSLTRVGDTQYF. The DNA of the CDR3 is TGTGCCAGCAGCTTAACCAGGGTGGGAGATACGCAGTATTTT.

V is TRBV4-1 and J is TRBJ2-1; 12 bases are a match to TRBD2. There are 17 residues in the CDR3. V was clipped by 2 bases and J by 1 base; unmatched bases: 3. CDR1 is MGHRA and CDR2 is YSYEKL in the germline V gene. The CDR3 spells CASSQSSGRGSYNEQFF. The CDR3 DNA reads TGCGCCAGCAGCCAATCTAGCGGGAGGGGGTCCTACAATGAGCAGTTCTTC.

To note about this clone: Other DNA sequences of this sample code for an identical CDR3. The V call is TRBV5-4, the J call TRBJ2-5; TRBD2 agrees at 8 bases. The germline CDR1 and CDR2 sequences are SGHNT and YYREEE (reference sequence). The CDR3 length is 14 residues. The junction had 1 base not matched to a gene; V was cut back by 0 bases and J by 3 bases. For the CDR3, the DNA is TGTGCCAGCAGCTTGGAACTAGCGGAAGAGACCCAGTACTTC. Its protein is CASSLELAEETQYF.

This chain links TRBV4-1 with TRBJ2-7; perhaps TRBD2 as D (6 bases). V lost 0 bases, J lost 3 bases, and 21 bases lay in between. CDR1 and CDR2 from the germline V gene are MGHRA and YSYEKL. This CDR3 is built from 18 residues. DNA for the CDR3: TGCGCCAGCAGCCAAGATCTTGGAGGGCCTCACCTTGACTACGAGCAGTACTTC. Translating it yields CASSQDLGGPHLDYEQYF.

This clone was recorded once. This sample also contains other DNA sequences that code for the same CDR3. The rearrangement links TRBV9 to TRBJ2-3; 7 nucleotides match TRBD2. The CDR3 sequence is 13 residues long. The V segment lost 4 bases and the J segment 4 bases; nucleotides outside the gene matches: 3. Germline values: CDR1 SGDLS, CDR2 YYNGEE. The CDR3 protein is CASSSGGADTQYF. CDR3 sequence (DNA): TGTGCCAGCAGCTCGGGAGGAGCAGATACGCAGTATTTT. The whole variable domain, remainder taken from reference TRBV9 and TRBJ2-3, is DSGVTQTPKHLITATGQRVTLRCSPRSGDLSVYWYQQSLDQGLQFLIQYYNGEERAKGNILERFSAQQFPDLHSELNLSSLELGDSALYFCASSSGGADTQYFGPGTRLTVL.